This T cell receptor beta chain was sequenced during a study of T cells in Graves' hyperthyroidism and ophthalmopathy. Whole-study findings and limits: In blood, most of the thyroid clonotypes expanded above 0.001 were also present.

Hyperthyroidism had been newly diagnosed in patients aged 18 to 65, and its duration was under 2 months. Lactation, pregnancy, other autoimmune disease or uncontrolled infection led to exclusion of patients. The CDR3 consists of 16 residues. Germline CDR1 SGHTA, CDR2 FQGNSA. Trimming at V came to 1 base and at J to 3 bases, leaving 4 bases not matched to a gene. RNA transcripts were the template for amplifying TCR beta CDR3 regions. The study used the HTBI primer set for a first-round RT-PCR of the TCR CDR3. TCRdb fed the multiplex PCR reads into MiXCR, producing one record per CDR3 protein. The sample has 40,000 or so distinct CDR3 sequences; around 48% are singletons. This clonotype showed up many times. Its antigen is unidentified.

Sequencing input: blood. J is TRBJ2-7 and V is TRBV7-2; TRBD2 matches 12 bases. The receptor was isolated from a woman between 50 and 59 years old with Graves' hyperthyroidism that later progressed to Graves' ophthalmopathy. CDR3 protein: CASSLGVTSGGYEQYF. The CDR3 bases are TGTGCCAGCAGCTTAGGGGTGACTAGCGGGGGCTACGAGCAGTACTTC.